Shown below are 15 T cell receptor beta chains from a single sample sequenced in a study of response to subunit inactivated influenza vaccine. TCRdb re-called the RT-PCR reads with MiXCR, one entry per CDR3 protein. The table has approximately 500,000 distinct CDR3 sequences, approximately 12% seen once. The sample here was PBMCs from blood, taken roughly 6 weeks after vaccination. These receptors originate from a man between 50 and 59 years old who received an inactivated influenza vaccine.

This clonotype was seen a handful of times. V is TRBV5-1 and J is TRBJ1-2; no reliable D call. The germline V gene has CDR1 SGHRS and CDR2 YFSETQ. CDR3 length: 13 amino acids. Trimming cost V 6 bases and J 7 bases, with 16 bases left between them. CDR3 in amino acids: CASMAQSTGGYTF. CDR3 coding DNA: TGCGCCAGCATGGCCCAAAGTACCGGTGGCTACACCTTC.

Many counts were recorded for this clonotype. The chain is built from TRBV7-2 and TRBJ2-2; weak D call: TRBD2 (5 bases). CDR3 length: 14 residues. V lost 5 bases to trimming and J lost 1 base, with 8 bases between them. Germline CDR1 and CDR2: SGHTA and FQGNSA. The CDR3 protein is CASSPGWNTGELFF. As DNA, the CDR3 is TGTGCCAGCAGCCCGGGGTGGAACACCGGGGAGCTGTTTTTT.

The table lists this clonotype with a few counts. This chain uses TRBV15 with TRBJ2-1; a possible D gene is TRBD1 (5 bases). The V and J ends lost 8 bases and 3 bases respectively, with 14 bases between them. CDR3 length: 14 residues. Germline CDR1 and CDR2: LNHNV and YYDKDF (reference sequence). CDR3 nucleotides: TGTGCCACCGTTCCTGACAGAAGCTACAATGAGCAGTTCTTC. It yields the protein CATVPDRSYNEQFF.

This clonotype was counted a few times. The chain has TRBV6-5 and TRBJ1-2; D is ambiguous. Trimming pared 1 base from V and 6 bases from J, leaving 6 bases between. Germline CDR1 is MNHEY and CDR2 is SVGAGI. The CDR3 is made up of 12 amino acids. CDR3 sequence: CASSYYGDGYTF. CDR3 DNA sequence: TGTGCCAGCAGTTACTACGGGGATGGCTACACCTTC.

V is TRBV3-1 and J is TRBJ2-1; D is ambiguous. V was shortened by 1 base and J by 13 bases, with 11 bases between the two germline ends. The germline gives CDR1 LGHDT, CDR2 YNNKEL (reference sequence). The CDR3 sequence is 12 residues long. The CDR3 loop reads CASSQVVSFQFF. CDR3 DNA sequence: TGTGCCAGCAGCCAAGTCGTATCCTTTCAGTTCTTC.

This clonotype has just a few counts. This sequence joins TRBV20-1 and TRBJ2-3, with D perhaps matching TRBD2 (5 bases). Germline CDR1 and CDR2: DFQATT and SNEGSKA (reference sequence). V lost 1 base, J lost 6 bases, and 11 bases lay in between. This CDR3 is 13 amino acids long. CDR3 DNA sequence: TGCAGTGCTAGAGGGCCCCCGGGGGATACGCAGTATTTT. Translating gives CSARGPPGDTQYF.

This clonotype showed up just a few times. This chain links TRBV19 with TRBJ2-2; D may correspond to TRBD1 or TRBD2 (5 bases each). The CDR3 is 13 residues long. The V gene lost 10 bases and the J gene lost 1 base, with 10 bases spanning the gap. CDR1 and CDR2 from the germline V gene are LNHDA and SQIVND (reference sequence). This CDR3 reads CAKGTVNTGELFF. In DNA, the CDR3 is TGTGCCAAAGGGACGGTGAACACCGGGGAGCTGTTTTTT.

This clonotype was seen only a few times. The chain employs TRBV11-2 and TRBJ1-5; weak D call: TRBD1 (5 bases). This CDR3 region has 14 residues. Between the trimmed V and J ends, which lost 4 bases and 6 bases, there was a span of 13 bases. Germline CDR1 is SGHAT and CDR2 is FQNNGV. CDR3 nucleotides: TGTGCCAGCAGCTCACCAGGGTTCGGTCAGCCCCAGCATTTT. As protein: CASSSPGFGQPQHF.

The chain's CDR3 is CASSGTSGNGRYEQYF. The CDR3 coding sequence is TGTGCCAGCAGTGGGACTAGCGGGAATGGCCGATACGAGCAGTACTTC. This chain connects TRBV12-3 or TRBV12-4 to TRBJ2-7, with 13 bases matching TRBD2. CDR3 length: 16 residues. With 5 bases clipped from V and 4 bases from J, the junction kept 8 bases outside the gene matches.

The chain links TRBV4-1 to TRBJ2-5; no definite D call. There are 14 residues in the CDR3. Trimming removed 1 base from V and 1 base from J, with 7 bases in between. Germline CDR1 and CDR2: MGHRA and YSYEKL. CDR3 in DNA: TGCGCCAGCAGCCAAGGCCACGGCCAAGAGACCCAGTACTTC. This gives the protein CASSQGHGQETQYF.

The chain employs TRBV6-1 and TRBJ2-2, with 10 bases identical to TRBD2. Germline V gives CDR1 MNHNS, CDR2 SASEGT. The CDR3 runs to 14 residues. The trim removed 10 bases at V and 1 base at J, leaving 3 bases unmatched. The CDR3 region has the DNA TGTGCCACTCTAGCGGGGGTGAACACCGGGGAGCTGTTTTTT. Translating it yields CATLAGVNTGELFF.

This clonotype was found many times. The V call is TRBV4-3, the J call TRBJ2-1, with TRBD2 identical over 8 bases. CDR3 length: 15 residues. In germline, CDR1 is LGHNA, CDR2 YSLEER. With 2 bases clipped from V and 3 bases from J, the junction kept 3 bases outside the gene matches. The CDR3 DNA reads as TGCGCCAGCAGCCAAAGTGGGACTAGCTACAATGAGCAGTTCTTC. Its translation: CASSQSGTSYNEQFF.

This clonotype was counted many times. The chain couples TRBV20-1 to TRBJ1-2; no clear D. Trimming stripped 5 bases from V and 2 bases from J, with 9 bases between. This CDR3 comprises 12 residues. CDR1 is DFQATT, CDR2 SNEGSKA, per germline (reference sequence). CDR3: CSAALGNYGYTF. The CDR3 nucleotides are TGCAGTGCTGCTCTGGGAAACTATGGCTACACCTTC.

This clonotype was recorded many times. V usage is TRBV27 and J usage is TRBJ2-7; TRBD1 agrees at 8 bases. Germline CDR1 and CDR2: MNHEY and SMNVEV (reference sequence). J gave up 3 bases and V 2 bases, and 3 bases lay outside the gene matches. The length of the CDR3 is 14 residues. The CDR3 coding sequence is TGTGCCAGCAGTTTAGGCAGGGGGCTCTACGAGCAGTACTTC. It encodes CASSLGRGLYEQYF.

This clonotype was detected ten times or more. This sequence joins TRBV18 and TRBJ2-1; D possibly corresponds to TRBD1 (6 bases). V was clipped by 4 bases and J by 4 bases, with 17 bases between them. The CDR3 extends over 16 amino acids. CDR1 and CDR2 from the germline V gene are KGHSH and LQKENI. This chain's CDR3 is CASSQLRGSAYNEQFF. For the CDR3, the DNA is TGTGCCAGCTCACAACTCAGGGGAAGTGCATACAATGAGCAGTTCTTC.